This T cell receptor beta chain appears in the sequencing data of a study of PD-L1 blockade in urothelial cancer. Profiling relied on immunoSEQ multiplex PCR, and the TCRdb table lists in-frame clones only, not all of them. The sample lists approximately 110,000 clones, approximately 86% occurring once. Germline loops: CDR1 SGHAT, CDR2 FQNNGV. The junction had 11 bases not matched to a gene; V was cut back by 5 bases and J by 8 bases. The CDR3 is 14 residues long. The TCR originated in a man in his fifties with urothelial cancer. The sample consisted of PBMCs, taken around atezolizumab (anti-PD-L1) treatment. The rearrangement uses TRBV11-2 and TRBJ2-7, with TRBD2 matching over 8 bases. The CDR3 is CASSGSFSGAKQYF. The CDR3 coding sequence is TGTGCCAGCAGCGGATCCTTTAGCGGGGCCAAGCAGTACTTC.